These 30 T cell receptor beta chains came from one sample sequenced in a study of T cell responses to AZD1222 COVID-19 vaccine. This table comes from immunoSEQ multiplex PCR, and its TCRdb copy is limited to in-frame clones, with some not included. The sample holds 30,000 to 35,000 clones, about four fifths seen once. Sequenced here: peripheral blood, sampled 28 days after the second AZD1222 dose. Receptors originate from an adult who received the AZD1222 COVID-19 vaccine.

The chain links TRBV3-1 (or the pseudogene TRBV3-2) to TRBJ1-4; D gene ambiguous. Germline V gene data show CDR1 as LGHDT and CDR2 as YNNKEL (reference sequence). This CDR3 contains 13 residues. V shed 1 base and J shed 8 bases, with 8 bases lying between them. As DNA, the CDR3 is TGTGCCAGCAGCCAAGTAGAAAAAGAAAAACTGTTTTTT. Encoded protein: CASSQVEKEKLFF.

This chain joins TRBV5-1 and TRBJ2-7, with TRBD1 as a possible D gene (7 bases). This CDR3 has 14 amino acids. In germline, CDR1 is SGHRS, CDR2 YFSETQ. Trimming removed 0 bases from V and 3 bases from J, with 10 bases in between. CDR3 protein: CASSLGQGGYEQYF. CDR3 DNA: TGCGCCAGCAGCTTGGGGCAGGGGGGCTACGAGCAGTACTTC.

The CDR3 coding sequence is TGTGCCAGCAGCCCAGAAATACCGGGACAGCTGAGCTCCTATAATTCACCCCTCCACTTT. Translating gives CASSPEIPGQLSSYNSPLHF. This rearrangement joins TRBV6-6 to TRBJ1-6; 7 positions agree with TRBD1. Germline CDR1 and CDR2: MNHNY and SVGAGI (reference sequence). This CDR3 is 20 amino acids long. Germline trimming cut 6 bases from V and 0 bases from J; bases unmatched to any gene: 17.

CDR3 bases: TGTGCCAGCAGCTTAGGACTTGCAACTAATGAAAAACTGTTTTTT. It specifies CASSLGLATNEKLFF. The chain has TRBV5-8 and TRBJ1-4; the D is unclear. The CDR3 runs 15 residues. V shed 2 bases and J shed 0 bases, with 8 bases lying between them. Germline-derived CDR1 and CDR2 are SGHTS and YDEGEE. Filled out from reference TRBV5-8 and TRBJ1-4, the complete variable domain reads EAGVTQSPTHLIKTRGQQATLRCSPISGHTSVYWYQQALGLGLQFLLWYDEGEERNRGNFPPRFSGRQFPNYSSELNVNALELEDSALYLCASSLGLATNEKLFFGSGTQLSVL.

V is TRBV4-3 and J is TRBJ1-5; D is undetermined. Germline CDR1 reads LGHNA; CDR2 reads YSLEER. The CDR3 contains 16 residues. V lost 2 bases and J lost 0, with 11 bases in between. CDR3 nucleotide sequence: TGCGCCAGCAGCCAATTGTGGTCGGATAGCAATCAGCCCCAGCATTTT. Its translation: CASSQLWSDSNQPQHF.

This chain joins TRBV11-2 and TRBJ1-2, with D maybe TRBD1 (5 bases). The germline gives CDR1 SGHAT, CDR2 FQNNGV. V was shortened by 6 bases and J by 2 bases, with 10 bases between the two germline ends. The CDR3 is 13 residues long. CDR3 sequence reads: CASRMGRNYGYTF. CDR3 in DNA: TGTGCCAGCAGAATGGGGCGGAACTATGGCTACACCTTC.

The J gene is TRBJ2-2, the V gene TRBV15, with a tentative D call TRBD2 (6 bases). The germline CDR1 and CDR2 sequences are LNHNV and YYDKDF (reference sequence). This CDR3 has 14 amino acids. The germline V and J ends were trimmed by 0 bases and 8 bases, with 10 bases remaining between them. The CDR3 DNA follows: TGTGCCACCAGCAGAGATAGGAGGGGAGGGGAGCTGTTTTTT. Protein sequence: CATSRDRRGGELFF.

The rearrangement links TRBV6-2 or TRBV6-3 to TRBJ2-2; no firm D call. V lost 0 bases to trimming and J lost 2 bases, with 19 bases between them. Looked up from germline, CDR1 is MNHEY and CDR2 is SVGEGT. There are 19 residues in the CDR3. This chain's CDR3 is CASSYSIWRDFYNTGELFF. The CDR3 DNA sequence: TGTGCCAGCAGTTACTCGATCTGGCGAGACTTCTACAACACCGGGGAGCTGTTTTTT.

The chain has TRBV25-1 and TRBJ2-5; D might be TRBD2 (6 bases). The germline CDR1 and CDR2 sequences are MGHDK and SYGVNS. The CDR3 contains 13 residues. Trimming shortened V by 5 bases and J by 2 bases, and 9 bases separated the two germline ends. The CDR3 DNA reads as TGTGCCAGCAGTTCTAGCGAACAAGAGACCCAGTACTTC. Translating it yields CASSSSEQETQYF.

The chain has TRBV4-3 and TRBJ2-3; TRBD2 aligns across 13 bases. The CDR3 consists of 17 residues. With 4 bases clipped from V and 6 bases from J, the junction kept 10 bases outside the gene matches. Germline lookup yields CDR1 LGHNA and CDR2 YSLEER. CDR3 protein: CASSLGTSGTIPDTQYF. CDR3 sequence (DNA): TGCGCCAGCAGCCTGGGGACTAGCGGGACTATTCCGGATACGCAGTATTTT.

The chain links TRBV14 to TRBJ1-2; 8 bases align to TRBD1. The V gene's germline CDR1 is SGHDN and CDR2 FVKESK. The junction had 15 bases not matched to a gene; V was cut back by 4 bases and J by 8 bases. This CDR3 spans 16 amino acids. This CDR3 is CASSLMDRVGRGGYTF. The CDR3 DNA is TGTGCCAGCAGCCTAATGGACAGGGTGGGCCGTGGGGGCTACACCTTC.

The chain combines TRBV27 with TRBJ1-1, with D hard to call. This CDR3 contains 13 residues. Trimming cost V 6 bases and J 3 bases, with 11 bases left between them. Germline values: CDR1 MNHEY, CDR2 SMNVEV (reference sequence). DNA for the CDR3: TGTGCCAGCAGCCCCTACACGGACACTGAAGCTTTCTTT. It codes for CASSPYTDTEAFF.

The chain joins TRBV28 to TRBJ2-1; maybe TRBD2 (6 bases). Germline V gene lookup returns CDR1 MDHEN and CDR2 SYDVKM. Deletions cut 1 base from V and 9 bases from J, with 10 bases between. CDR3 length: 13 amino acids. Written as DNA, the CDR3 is TGTGCCAGCAGTTTATCGTGGGGAGGTGAGCAGTTCTTC. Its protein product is CASSLSWGGEQFF.

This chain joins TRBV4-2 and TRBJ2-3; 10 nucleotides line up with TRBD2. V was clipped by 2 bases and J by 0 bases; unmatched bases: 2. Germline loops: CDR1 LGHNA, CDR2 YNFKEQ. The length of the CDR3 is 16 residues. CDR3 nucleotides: TGTGCCAGCAGCCAACTACTAGCGGGGAGCACAGATACGCAGTATTTT. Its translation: CASSQLLAGSTDTQYF.

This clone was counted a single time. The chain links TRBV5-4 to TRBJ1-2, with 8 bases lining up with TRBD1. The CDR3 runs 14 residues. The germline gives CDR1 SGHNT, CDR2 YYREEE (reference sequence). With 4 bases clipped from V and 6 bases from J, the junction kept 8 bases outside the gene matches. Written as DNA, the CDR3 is TGTGCCAGCAGCCACATTGGACAGGGTAATGGCTACACCTTC. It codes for CASSHIGQGNGYTF.

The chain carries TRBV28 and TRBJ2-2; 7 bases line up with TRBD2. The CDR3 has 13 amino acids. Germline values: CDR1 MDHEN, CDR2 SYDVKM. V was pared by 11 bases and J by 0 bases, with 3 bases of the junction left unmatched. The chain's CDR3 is CAGRAANTGELFF. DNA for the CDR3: TGTGCCGGGAGGGCCGCGAACACCGGGGAGCTGTTTTTT.

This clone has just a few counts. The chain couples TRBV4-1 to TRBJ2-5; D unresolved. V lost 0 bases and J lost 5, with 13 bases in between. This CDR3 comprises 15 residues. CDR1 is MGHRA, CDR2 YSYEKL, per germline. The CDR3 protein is CASSQDWSLPETQYF. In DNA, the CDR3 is TGCGCCAGCAGCCAAGATTGGTCGTTACCCGAGACCCAGTACTTC.

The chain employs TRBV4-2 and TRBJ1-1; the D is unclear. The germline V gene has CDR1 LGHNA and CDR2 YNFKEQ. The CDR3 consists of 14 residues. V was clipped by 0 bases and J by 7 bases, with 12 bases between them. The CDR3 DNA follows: TGTGCCAGCAGCCAAGATTGGCAGGACGGTGAAGCTTTCTTT. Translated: CASSQDWQDGEAFF.

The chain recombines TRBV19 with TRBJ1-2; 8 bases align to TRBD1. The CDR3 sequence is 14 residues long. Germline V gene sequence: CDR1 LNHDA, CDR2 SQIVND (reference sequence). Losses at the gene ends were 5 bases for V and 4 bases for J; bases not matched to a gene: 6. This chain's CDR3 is CASSRTGFGYGYTF. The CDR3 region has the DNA TGTGCCAGTAGTCGGACAGGGTTTGGCTATGGCTACACCTTC.

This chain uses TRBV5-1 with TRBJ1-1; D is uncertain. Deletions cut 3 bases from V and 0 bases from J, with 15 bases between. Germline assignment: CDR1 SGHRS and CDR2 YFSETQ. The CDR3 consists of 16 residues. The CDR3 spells CASSSEPLKVNTEAFF. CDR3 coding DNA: TGCGCCAGCAGCTCGGAACCATTAAAGGTGAACACTGAAGCTTTCTTT.

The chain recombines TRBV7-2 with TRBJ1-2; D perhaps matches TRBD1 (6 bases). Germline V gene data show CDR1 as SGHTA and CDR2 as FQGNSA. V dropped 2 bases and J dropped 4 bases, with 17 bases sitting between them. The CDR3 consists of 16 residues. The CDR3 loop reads CASSLRRGGVFYGYTF. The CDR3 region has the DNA TGTGCCAGCAGCTTAAGGCGCGGGGGCGTATTCTATGGCTACACCTTC.

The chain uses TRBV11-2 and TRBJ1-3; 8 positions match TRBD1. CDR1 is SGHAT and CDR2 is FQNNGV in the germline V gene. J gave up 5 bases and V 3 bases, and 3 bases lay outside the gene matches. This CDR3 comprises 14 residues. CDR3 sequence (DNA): TGTGCCAGCAGCTTTGGGACAGGACGAAACACCATATATTTT. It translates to CASSFGTGRNTIYF.

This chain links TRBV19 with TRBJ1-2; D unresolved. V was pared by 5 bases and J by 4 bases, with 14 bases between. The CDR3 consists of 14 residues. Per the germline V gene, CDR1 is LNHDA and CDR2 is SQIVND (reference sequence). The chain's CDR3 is CASSAGVRGYGYTF. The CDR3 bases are TGTGCCAGTAGTGCCGGGGTGCGGGGCTATGGCTACACCTTC. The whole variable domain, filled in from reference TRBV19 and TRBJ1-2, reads DGGITQSPKYLFRKEGQNVTLSCEQNLNHDAMYWYRQDPGQGLRLIYYSQIVNDFQKGDIAEGYSVSREKKESFPLTVTSAQKNPTAFYLCASSAGVRGYGYTFGSGTRLTVV.

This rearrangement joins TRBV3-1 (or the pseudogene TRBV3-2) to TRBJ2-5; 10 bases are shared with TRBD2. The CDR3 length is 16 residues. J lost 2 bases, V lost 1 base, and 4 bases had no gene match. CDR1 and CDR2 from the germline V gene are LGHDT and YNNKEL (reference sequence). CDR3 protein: CASSQGTSGEQETQYF. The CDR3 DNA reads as TGTGCCAGCAGCCAAGGAACTAGCGGGGAACAAGAGACCCAGTACTTC.

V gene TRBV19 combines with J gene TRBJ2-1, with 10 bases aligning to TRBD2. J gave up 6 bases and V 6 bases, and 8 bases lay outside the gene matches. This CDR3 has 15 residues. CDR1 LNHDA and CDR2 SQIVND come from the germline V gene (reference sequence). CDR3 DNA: TGTGCCAGTAGCCTCGGCGCTAGCGGGGGCAATGAGCAGTTCTTC. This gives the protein CASSLGASGGNEQFF.

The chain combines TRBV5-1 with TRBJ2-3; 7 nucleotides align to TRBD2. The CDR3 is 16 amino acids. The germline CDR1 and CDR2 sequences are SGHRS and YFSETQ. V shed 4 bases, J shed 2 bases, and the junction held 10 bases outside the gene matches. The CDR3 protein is CASSLPLAAFTDTQYF. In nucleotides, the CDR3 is TGCGCCAGCAGCCTACCCCTAGCGGCCTTCACAGATACGCAGTATTTT. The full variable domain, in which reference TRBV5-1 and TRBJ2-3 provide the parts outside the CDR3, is KAGVTQTPRYLIKTRGQQVTLSCSPISGHRSVSWYQQTPGQGLQFLFEYFSETQRNKGNFPGRFSGRQFSNSRSEMNVSTLELGDSALYLCASSLPLAAFTDTQYFGPGTRLTVL.

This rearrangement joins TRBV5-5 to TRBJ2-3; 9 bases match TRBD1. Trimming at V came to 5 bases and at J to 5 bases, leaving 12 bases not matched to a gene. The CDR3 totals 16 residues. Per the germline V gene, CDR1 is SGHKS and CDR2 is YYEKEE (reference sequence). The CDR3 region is CASRPEGQGLIDTQYF. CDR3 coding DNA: TGTGCCAGCAGGCCAGAGGGACAGGGTTTAATAGATACGCAGTATTTT.

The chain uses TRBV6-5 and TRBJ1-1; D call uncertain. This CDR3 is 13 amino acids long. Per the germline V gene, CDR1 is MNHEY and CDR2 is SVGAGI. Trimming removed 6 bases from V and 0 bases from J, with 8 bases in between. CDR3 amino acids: CASRRDMNTEAFF. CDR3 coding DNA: TGTGCCAGCAGACGAGACATGAACACTGAAGCTTTCTTT.

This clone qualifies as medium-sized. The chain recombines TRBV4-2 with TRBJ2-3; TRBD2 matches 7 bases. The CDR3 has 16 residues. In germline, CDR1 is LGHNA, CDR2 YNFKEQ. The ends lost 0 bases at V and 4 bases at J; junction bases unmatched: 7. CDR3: CASSQDLGAGSDTQYF. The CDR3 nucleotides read TGTGCCAGCAGCCAAGATTTGGGAGCGGGGTCAGATACGCAGTATTTT.

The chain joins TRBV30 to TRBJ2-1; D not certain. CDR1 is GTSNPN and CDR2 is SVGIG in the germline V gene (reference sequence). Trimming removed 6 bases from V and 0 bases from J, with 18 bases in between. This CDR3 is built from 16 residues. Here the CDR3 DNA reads TGTGCCTGCCATAGAAGTACGTGGAGCTCCTACAATGAGCAGTTCTTC. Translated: CACHRSTWSSYNEQFF. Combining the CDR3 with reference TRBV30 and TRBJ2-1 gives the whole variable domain SQTIHQWPATLVQPVGSPLSLECTVEGTSNPNLYWYRQAAGRGLQLLFYSVGIGQISSEVPQNLSASRPQDRQFILSSKKLLLSDSGFYLCACHRSTWSSYNEQFFGPGTRLTVL.